This TCR beta chain was profiled in a study of T cell repertoires in cytomegalovirus infection. Across the whole study: It was recently identified HLA-C-restricted and well-studied HLA-B-restricted CMV epitopes that the study used.

V shed 6 bases and J shed 5 bases, with 13 bases lying between them. CDR1 is SEHNR, CDR2 FQNEAQ, per germline (reference sequence). The CDR3 covers 13 residues. TCRdb processed the reads anew with MiXCR; each CDR3 protein has one entry. The data contain about 920,000 distinct CDR3 sequences, around 31% of them singletons. About this clonotype itself: The antigen is not known.

Whole-study findings and limits: Within the response measured ex vivo, HLA-C-restricted CMV-specific TCR beta clonotypes were dominant. Frequencies of public TCR beta families were cumulated, and this identified carriers of CMV plus the relevant HLA.

This sample comprised cultured CD8+ T cells from PBMCs, obtained from culture after CMV antigen stimulation. The rearrangement links TRBV7-9 to TRBJ1-1, with D possibly matching TRBD1 (6 bases). This clonotype originated in a human donor in good health (CMV status not recorded). Some clones in this sample may be carry-over from other donors' samples. The CDR3 DNA reads TGTGCCAGCAGGGGGGCCGCGAGGACTGAAGCTTTCTTT. Its protein product is CASRGAARTEAFF.